This TCR beta chain originates from a study of STAT5B mutations in CD4+ large granular lymphocyte leukemia. The CDR3 contains 15 residues. After removal of 5 bases from V and 7 bases from J, the junction contained 10 bases not matched to a gene. Germline V gene data show CDR1 as SGHTA and CDR2 as FQGTGA. The survey-level immunoSEQ assay was used. TCRdb's copy holds only in-frame clones and misses some; the assay was immunoSEQ multiplex PCR. The table includes 30,000 to 35,000 clones, roughly three quarters detected once. Whole-study results and caveats: Patient CD4-sorted repertoires looked more clonal than healthy CD4+ repertoires, even without putative leukemic clones.

As to this clone: Antigen unknown.

The source material was CD4+ T cells from blood buffy coats. J is TRBJ2-2 and V is TRBV7-3, with 7 bases aligning to TRBD1. The clonotype originates from a human donor in good health. In nucleotides, the CDR3 is TGTGCCAGCAGCCTAAATTCACAGGGGAACGGGGAGCTGTTTTTT. This translates into CASSLNSQGNGELFF.